The source of this TCR beta chain is a study of cytomegalovirus exposure and HLA in healthy donors. Of note for this clone: Its antigen is as yet unknown.

It was with 60 Vbeta and 13 Jbeta primers that the PCR ran. Method: immunoSEQ multiplex PCR; TCRdb's copy keeps in-frame clones and lacks some. This sample has some 270,000 clones, with roughly 91% found just once. In germline, CDR1 is SNHLY, CDR2 FYNNEI. The CDR3 consists of 14 residues. Germline trimming cut 6 bases from V and 4 bases from J; bases unmatched to any gene: 6. Study-wide results and caveats: Roughly even sequencing depth across donors was the assumption behind the presence/absence analyses. Researchers reported in a later analysis that common viral pathogens appeared linked to several top clusters.

This chain connects TRBV2 to TRBJ2-1; 7 nucleotides agree with TRBD1. What was sequenced was PBMCs. The receptor was isolated from a girl under 10 years old in good health and CMV-seronegative. DNA for the CDR3: TGTGCCAGCAGAGCAGGGGGTTCTTACAATGAGCAGTTCTTC. Translating it yields CASRAGGSYNEQFF. The entire variable domain, with the rest obtained from reference TRBV2 and TRBJ2-1, is as follows: EPEVTQTPSHQVTQMGQEVILRCVPISNHLYFYWYRQILGQKVEFLVSFYNNEISEKSEIFDDQFSVERPDGSNFTLKIRSTKLEDSAMYFCASRAGGSYNEQFFGPGTRLTVL.